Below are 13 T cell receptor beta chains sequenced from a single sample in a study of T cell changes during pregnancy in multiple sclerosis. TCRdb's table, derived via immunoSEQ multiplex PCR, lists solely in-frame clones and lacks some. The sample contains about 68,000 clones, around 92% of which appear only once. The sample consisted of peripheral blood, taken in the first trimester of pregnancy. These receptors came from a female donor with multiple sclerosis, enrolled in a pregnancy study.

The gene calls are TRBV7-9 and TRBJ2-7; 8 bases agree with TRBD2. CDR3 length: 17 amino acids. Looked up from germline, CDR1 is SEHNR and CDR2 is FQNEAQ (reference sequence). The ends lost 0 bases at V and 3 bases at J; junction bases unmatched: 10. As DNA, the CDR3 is TGTGCCAGCAGCTTAGCTAGCGGGATTGCTATTGGCTACGAGCAGTACTTC. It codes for CASSLASGIAIGYEQYF.

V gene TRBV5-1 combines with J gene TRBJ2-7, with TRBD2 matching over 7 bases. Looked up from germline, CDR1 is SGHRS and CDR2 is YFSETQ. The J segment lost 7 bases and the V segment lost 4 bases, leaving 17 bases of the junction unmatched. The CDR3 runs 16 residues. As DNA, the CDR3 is TGCGCCAGCAGCCCCTCCGTGGGGGTCCCGGGGGGAGAGCAGTACTTC. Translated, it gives CASSPSVGVPGGEQYF. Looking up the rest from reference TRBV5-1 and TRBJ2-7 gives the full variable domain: KAGVTQTPRYLIKTRGQQVTLSCSPISGHRSVSWYQQTPGQGLQFLFEYFSETQRNKGNFPGRFSGRQFSNSRSEMNVSTLELGDSALYLCASSPSVGVPGGEQYFGPGTRLTVT.

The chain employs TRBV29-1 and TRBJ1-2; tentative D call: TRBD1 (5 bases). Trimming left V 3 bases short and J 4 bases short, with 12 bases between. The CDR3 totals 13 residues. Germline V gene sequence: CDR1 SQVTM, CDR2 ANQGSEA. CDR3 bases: TGCAGCGTTGATAGGGGAGGCGGCTATGGCTACACCTTC. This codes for CSVDRGGGYGYTF.

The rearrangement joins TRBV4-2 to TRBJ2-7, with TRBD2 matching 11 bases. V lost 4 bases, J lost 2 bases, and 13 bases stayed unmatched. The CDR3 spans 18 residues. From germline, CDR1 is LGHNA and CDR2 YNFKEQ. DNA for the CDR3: TGTGCCAGCAGCCTCGGGACTAGCGGTTCTGAACAGACCTACGAGCAGTACTTC. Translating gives CASSLGTSGSEQTYEQYF.

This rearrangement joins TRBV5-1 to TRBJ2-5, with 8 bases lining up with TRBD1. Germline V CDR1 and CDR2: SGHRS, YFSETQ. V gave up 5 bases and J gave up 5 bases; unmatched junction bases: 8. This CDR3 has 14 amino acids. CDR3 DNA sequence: TGCGCCAGCAGGATGACAGGGGTATATGAGACCCAGTACTTC. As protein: CASRMTGVYETQYF.

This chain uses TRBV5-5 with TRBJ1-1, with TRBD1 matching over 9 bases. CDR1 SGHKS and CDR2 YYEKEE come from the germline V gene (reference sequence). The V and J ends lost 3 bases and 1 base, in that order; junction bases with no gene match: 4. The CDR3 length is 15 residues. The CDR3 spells CASSWRQGGNTEAFF. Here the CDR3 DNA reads TGTGCCAGCAGCTGGAGACAGGGGGGGAACACTGAAGCTTTCTTT.

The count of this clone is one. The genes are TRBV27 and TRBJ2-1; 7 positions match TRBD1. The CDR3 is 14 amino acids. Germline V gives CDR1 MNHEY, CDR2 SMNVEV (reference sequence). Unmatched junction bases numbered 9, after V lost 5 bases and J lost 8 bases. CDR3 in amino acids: CASSTDRVRDEQFF. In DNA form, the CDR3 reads TGTGCCAGCAGTACCGACAGGGTAAGAGATGAGCAGTTCTTC.

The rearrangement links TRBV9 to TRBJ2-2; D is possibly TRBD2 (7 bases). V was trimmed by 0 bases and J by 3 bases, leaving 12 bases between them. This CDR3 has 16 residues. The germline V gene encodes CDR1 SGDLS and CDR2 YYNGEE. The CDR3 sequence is CASSVGAGADTGELFF. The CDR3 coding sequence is TGTGCCAGCAGCGTAGGGGCGGGGGCCGACACCGGGGAGCTGTTTTTT.

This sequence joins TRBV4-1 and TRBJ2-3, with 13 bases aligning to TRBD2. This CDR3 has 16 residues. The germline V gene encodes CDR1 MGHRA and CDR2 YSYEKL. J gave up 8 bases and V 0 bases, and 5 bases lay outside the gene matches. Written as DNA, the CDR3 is TGCGCCAGCAGCCAAGATCCTGGGACTAGCGGGGCTACGCAGTATTTT. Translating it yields CASSQDPGTSGATQYF.

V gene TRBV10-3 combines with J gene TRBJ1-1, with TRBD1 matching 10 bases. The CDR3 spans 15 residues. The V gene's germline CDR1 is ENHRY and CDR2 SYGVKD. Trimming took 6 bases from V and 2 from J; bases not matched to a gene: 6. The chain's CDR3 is CAISVTGGANTEAFF. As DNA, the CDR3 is TGTGCCATCAGCGTGACAGGGGGCGCAAACACTGAAGCTTTCTTT.

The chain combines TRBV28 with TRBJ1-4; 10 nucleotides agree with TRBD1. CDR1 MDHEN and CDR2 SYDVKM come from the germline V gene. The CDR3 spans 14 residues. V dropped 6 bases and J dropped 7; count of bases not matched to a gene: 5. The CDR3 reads CASRGGQGGEKLFF. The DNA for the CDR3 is TGTGCCAGCAGGGGAGGACAGGGGGGTGAAAAACTGTTTTTT.

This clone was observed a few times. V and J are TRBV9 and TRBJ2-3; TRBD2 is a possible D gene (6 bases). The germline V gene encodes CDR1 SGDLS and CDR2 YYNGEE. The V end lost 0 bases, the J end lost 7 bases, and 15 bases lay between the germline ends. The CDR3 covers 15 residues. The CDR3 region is CASSVGEGGSYTQYF. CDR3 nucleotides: TGTGCCAGCAGCGTAGGTGAGGGAGGATCCTATACGCAGTATTTT.

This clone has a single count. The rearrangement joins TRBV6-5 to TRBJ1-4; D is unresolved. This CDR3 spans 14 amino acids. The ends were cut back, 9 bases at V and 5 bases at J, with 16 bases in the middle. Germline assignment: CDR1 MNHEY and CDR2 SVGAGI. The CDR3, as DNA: TGTGCCAGTAGCCACCGGTGGGAGAATGAAAAACTGTTTTTT. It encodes CASSHRWENEKLFF.